This entry lists 5 T cell receptor beta chains sequenced from one sample in a study of CD8+CD57+ T cells in acquired aplastic anemia. Patients sequenced had flow cytometry evidence of CD8+CD57+ cell expansion. The use of genomic DNA as template underpinned the TCR beta VDJ and CDR3 profiling. TCRdb re-called the reads with MiXCR, one entry per CDR3 protein. The repertoire holds under 350,000 distinct CDR3 sequences, with approximately 60% as singletons. The sequenced sample consisted of sorted CD4+, CD8+, or CD8+CD57+ T cells (not recorded which) from PBMCs. The receptors here all came from a human donor with aplastic anemia.

The rearrangement uses TRBV15 and TRBJ1-1; D gene ambiguous. Trimming removed 3 bases at V and 6 bases at J, with 20 bases between. CDR3 length equals 16 residues. The germline CDR1 and CDR2 sequences are LNHNV and YYDKDF (reference sequence). In DNA, the CDR3 is TGTGCCACCAGCAGTGGTCTTCGGAGTGGATGGCCTGAAGCTTTCTTT. It is translated as CATSSGLRSGWPEAFF.

This clonotype has only a few counts. A junction end diverges from the germline sequence, so it may reflect a read error. The V call is TRBV12-3 or TRBV12-4, the J call TRBJ1-3; no definite D call. This CDR3 comprises 14 residues. DNA for the CDR3: TGTGCCAGCAGCTTTAGAGACTCTGGAAACACTATATATTTT. Translating it yields CASSFRDSGNTIYF.

This chain connects TRBV5-1 to TRBJ1-1, with 8 bases identical to TRBD1. The germline V gene has CDR1 SGHRS and CDR2 YFSETQ. Trimming at V came to 5 bases and at J to 4 bases, leaving 16 bases not matched to a gene. The CDR3 loop spans 17 amino acids. The CDR3 here is CASSSRQGLSFGTEAFF. The CDR3, as DNA: TGCGCCAGCAGTTCAAGACAGGGGTTAAGCTTCGGCACTGAAGCTTTCTTT.

The chain has TRBV29-1 and TRBJ2-2; D not resolved. The germline gives CDR1 SQVTM, CDR2 ANQGSEA. Trimming cost V 3 bases and J 4 bases, with 3 bases left between them. The CDR3 runs 11 residues. This chain's CDR3 is CSVDSTGELFF. For the CDR3, the DNA is TGCAGCGTTGACTCCACCGGGGAGCTGTTTTTT.

This chain joins TRBV25-1 and TRBJ1-1; maybe TRBD1 (5 bases). Trimming shortened V by 7 bases and J by 3 bases, and 12 bases separated the two germline ends. The CDR3 is made up of 13 amino acids. Germline V CDR1 and CDR2: MGHDK, SYGVNS. The CDR3 DNA sequence: TGTGCCAGCAAGGAAGGGGCCCACACTGAAGCTTTCTTT. Translating gives CASKEGAHTEAFF.